This T cell receptor beta chain was found in a study of OX40 agonist ivuxolimab in advanced cancers. Study-wide context: Age averaged roughly 60 years (range roughly 23 to 90), and around 87% were male.

Germline V gene data show CDR1 as MDHEN and CDR2 as SYDVKM. The ends were cut back, 2 bases at V and 2 bases at J, with 10 bases in the middle. The CDR3 extends over 14 amino acids. Sequencing was performed with immunoSEQ multiplex PCR; in TCRdb, only in-frame clones are kept and a portion is missing. The table shows around 21,000 clones, with under 90% occurring only once. The chain recombines TRBV28 with TRBJ2-7, with D maybe TRBD2 (6 bases). The sample in question was CD4+ or CD8+ T cells sorted from blood, obtained in a trial of the OX40 agonist ivuxolimab. This receptor was obtained from an adult with an advanced solid tumor such as melanoma, head and neck, liver or kidney cancer. CDR3: CASSLTGLTYEQYF. In DNA form, the CDR3 reads TGTGCCAGCAGTTTAACCGGACTAACCTACGAGCAGTACTTC.